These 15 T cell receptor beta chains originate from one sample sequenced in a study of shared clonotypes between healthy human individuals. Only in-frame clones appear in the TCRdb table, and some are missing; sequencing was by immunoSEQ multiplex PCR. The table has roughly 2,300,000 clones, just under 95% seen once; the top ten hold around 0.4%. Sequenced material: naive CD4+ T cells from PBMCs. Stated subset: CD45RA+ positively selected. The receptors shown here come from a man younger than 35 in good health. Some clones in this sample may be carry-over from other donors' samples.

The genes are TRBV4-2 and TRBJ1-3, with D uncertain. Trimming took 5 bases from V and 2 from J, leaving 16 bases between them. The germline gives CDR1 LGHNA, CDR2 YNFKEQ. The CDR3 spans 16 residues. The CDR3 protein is CASSELSAGAGNTIYF. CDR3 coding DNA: TGTGCCAGCAGCGAGTTAAGTGCAGGTGCTGGAAACACCATATATTTT.

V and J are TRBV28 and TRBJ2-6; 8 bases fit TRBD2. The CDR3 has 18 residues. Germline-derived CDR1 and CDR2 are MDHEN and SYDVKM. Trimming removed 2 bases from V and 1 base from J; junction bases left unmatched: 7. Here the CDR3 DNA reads TGTGCCAGCAGTTTAGGCGGGGGGTGGGAATCTGGGGCCAACGTCCTGACTTTC. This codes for CASSLGGGWESGANVLTF.

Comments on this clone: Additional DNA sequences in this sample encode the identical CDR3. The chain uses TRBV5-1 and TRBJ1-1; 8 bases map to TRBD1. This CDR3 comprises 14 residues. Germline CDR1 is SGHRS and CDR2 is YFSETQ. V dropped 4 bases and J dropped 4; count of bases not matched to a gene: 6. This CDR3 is CASSPQGVGTEAFF. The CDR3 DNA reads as TGCGCCAGCAGCCCACAGGGGGTGGGCACTGAAGCTTTCTTT.

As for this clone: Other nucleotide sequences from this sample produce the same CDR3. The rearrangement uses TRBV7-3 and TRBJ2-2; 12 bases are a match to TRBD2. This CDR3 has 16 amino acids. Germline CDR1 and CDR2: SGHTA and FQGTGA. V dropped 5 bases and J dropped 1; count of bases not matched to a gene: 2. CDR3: CASSPGLAGNTGELFF. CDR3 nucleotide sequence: TGTGCCAGCAGCCCGGGACTAGCGGGGAACACCGGGGAGCTGTTTTTT.

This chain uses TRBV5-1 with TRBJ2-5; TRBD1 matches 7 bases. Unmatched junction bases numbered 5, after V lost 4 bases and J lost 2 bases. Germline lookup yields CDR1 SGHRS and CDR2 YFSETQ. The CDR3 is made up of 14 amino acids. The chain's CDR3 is CASSLTGQQETQYF. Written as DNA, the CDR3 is TGCGCCAGCAGCCTAACGGGACAGCAAGAGACCCAGTACTTC.

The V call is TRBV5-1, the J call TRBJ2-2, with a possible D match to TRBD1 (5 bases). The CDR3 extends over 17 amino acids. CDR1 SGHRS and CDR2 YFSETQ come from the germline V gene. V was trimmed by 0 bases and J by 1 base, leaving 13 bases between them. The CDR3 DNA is TGCGCCAGCAGCTTGGAACTCGGTCAGGGGAACACCGGGGAGCTGTTTTTT. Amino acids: CASSLELGQGNTGELFF. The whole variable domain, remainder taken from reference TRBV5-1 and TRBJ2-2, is KAGVTQTPRYLIKTRGQQVTLSCSPISGHRSVSWYQQTPGQGLQFLFEYFSETQRNKGNFPGRFSGRQFSNSRSEMNVSTLELGDSALYLCASSLELGQGNTGELFFGEGSRLTVL.

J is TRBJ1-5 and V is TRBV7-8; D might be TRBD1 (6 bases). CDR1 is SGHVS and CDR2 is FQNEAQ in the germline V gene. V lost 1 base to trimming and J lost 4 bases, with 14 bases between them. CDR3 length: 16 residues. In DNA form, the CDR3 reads TGTGCCAGCAGCTTAGGGCGGACAGTTAAGAATCAGCCCCAGCATTTT. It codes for CASSLGRTVKNQPQHF. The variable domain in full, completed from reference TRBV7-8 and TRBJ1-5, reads GAGVSQSPRYKVAKRGQDVALRCDPISGHVSLFWYQQALGQGPEFLTYFQNEAQLDKSGLPSDRFFAERPEGSVSTLKIQRTQQEDSAVYLCASSLGRTVKNQPQHFGDGTRLSIL.

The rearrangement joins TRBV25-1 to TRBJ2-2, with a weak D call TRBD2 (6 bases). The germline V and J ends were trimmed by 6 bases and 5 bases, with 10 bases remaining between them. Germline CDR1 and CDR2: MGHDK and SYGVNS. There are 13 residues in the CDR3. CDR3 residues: CASRQTRTGELFF. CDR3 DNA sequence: TGTGCCAGCAGGCAGACTAGAACCGGGGAGCTGTTTTTT.

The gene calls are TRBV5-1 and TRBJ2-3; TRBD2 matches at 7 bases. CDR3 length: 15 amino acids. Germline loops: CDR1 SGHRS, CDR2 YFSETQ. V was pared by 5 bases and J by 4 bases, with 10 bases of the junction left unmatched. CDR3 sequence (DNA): TGCGCCAGCAGTTCTTTGGGAGCGGGGTCAGATACGCAGTATTTT. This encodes CASSSLGAGSDTQYF.

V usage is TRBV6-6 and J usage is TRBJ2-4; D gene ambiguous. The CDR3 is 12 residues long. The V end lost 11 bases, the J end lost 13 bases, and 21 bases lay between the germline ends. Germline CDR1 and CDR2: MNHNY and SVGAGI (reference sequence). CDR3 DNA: TGTGCCTCCGGGCAGGCCCCCCGGCCCCAGTACTTC. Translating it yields CASGQAPRPQYF.

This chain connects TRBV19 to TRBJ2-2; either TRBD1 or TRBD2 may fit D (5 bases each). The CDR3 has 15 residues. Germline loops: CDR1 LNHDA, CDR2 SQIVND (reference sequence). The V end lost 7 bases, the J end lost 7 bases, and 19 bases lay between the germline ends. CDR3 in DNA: TGTGCCAGTAAAGGCGTCCCCGGGGCGGGCGGGGAGCTGTTTTTT. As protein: CASKGVPGAGGELFF.

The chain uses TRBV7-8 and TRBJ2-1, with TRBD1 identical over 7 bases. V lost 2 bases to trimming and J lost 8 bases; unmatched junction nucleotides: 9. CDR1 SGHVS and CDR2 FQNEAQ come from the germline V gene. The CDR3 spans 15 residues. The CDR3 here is CASSLPRQGMDEQFF. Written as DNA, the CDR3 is TGTGCCAGCAGCTTACCAAGACAGGGTATGGATGAGCAGTTCTTC.

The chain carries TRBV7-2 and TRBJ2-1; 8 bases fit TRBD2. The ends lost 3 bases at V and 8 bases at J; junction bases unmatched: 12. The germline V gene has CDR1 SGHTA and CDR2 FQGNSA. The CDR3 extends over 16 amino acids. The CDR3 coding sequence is TGTGCCAGCAGCTTTGTGCCCGGGAGGGCTAGGGATGAGCAGTTCTTC. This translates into CASSFVPGRARDEQFF. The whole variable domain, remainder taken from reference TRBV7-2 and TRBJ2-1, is GAGVSQSPSNKVTEKGKDVELRCDPISGHTALYWYRQSLGQGLEFLIYFQGNSAPDKSGLPSDRFSAERTGGSVSTLTIQRTQQEDSAVYLCASSFVPGRARDEQFFGPGTRLTVL.

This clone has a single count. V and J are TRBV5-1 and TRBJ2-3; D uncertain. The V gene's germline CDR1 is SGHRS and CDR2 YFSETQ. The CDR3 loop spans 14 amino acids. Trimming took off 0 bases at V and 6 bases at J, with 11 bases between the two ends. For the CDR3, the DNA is TGCGCCAGCAGCTTGGATCCGGCTTGGGATACGCAGTATTTT. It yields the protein CASSLDPAWDTQYF. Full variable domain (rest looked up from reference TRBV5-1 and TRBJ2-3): KAGVTQTPRYLIKTRGQQVTLSCSPISGHRSVSWYQQTPGQGLQFLFEYFSETQRNKGNFPGRFSGRQFSNSRSEMNVSTLELGDSALYLCASSLDPAWDTQYFGPGTRLTVL.

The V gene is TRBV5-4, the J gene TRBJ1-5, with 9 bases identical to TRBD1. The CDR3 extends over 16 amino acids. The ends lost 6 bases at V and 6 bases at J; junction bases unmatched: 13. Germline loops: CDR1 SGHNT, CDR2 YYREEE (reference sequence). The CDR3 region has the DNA TGTGCCAGCACCTTTCCGGGACAGGGTATTCGTCAGCCCCAGCATTTT. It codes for CASTFPGQGIRQPQHF.